Listed below are T cell receptor beta chains from one sample, sequenced in a study of blood T cell repertoires in COVID-19. Sequencing used immunoSEQ multiplex PCR; TCRdb keeps in-frame clones, though not all of them. The profile shows 240,000 or so clones, approximately 80% of them singletons. The sequencing input was peripheral blood. The receptors were gathered from a man aged 25 to 40 who had recovered from COVID-19. CDR3s include the opening cysteine and the closing phenylalanine or tryptophan. A D gene is named only where the DNA matches it firmly. The listing skips clone size in some rows; elsewhere it reads once, few, many or a size class.

d_gene: -
v_gene: TRBV19
j_gene: TRBJ1-3
abundance: -
CDR3nt: TGTGCCAGTAGTGGGGAGGATCCTAAGTCTGGAAACACCATATATTTT
CDR3aa: CASSGEDPKSGNTIYF

d_gene: -
v_gene: TRBV6-6
j_gene: TRBJ2-5
abundance: -
CDR3nt: TGTGCCAGCAATACGCGGGTTCGCGAAGAGACCCAGTACTTC
CDR3aa: CASNTRVREETQYF

d_gene: -
v_gene: TRBV5-1
j_gene: TRBJ2-3
abundance: many
CDR3nt: TGCGCCAGCAGCTTCGGCCTCCCCCGAGGAGATACGCAGTATTTT
CDR3aa: CASSFGLPRGDTQYF

d_gene: -
v_gene: TRBV11-2
j_gene: TRBJ2-5
abundance: -
CDR3nt: TGTGCCAGCAGGACTCAAACCCACAAGAGCGCCCAGTACTTC
CDR3aa: CASRTQTHKSAQYF

d_gene: TRBD1
v_gene: TRBV7-8
j_gene: TRBJ1-3
abundance: -
CDR3nt: TGTGCCAGCAGCTTAGCGGAGGGGGCTTCCGGAAACACCATATATTTT
CDR3aa: CASSLAEGASGNTIYF

d_gene: -
v_gene: TRBV11-2
j_gene: TRBJ1-2
abundance: -
CDR3nt: TGTGCCAGCAGCTTAGACAGGGGTAACTATGGCTACACCTTC
CDR3aa: CASSLDRGNYGYTF

d_gene: -
v_gene: TRBV11-2
j_gene: TRBJ2-4
abundance: -
CDR3nt: TGTGCCAGCAGCTTAGTGGTCGGCGGGGCCAAAAACATTCAGTACTTC
CDR3aa: CASSLVVGGAKNIQYF

d_gene: -
v_gene: TRBV7-2
j_gene: TRBJ1-5
abundance: -
CDR3nt: TGTGCCAGCAGCTTAGAAGGGGTAAACCAGCCCCAGCATTTT
CDR3aa: CASSLEGVNQPQHF

d_gene: -
v_gene: TRBV19
j_gene: TRBJ1-2
abundance: -
CDR3nt: TGTGCCAGTAGTATTCCCTCCCTCAGTGGCGGCTATGGCTACACCTTC
CDR3aa: CASSIPSLSGGYGYTF

d_gene: TRBD1
v_gene: TRBV5-8
j_gene: TRBJ1-2
abundance: -
CDR3nt: TGTGCCAGCATTTGGGACAGGGGACGCGCTGGAGGCTACACCTTC
CDR3aa: CASIWDRGRAGGYTF

d_gene: TRBD1
v_gene: TRBV6-4
j_gene: TRBJ2-5
abundance: once
CDR3nt: TGTGCCAGCAGTGAAATAAGACAGGGTAGAGAGACCCAGTACTTC
CDR3aa: CASSEIRQGRETQYF

d_gene: TRBD2
v_gene: TRBV9
j_gene: TRBJ2-3
abundance: -
CDR3nt: TGTGCCAGCAGCGTAGAAAGCGGGGGGCGGGATACGCAGTATTTT
CDR3aa: CASSVESGGRDTQYF

d_gene: TRBD2
v_gene: TRBV9
j_gene: TRBJ2-1
abundance: -
CDR3nt: TGTGCCAGCAGCCCCGAGACTAGCGGGGGGTTAGGGCAGTTCTTC
CDR3aa: CASSPETSGGLGQFF

d_gene: -
v_gene: TRBV9
j_gene: TRBJ2-4
abundance: -
CDR3nt: TGTGCCAGCAGCGTAGATCCGGGTGTAGACATTCAGTACTTC
CDR3aa: CASSVDPGVDIQYF

d_gene: -
v_gene: TRBV2
j_gene: TRBJ2-5
abundance: -
CDR3nt: TGTGCCAGCAGGACTCAGCCCGAAGAGACCCAGTACTTC
CDR3aa: CASRTQPEETQYF

d_gene: TRBD1
v_gene: TRBV5-1
j_gene: TRBJ2-4
abundance: -
CDR3nt: TGCGCCAGCAGCCTCACCGACCGGGACAGTCGTAAGGCATTAGCCAAAAACATTCAGTACTTC
CDR3aa: CASSLTDRDSRKALAKNIQYF

d_gene: -
v_gene: TRBV7-9
j_gene: TRBJ1-3
abundance: -
CDR3nt: TGTGCCAGCAGCTACGACACCTCTGGAAACACCATATATTTT
CDR3aa: CASSYDTSGNTIYF

d_gene: -
v_gene: TRBV10-3
j_gene: TRBJ1-1
abundance: -
CDR3nt: TGTGCCATCAGAAACCGGGAGAGAAACACTGAAGCTTTCTTT
CDR3aa: CAIRNRERNTEAFF

d_gene: -
v_gene: TRBV7-2
j_gene: TRBJ1-5
abundance: -
CDR3nt: TGTGCCAGCAGCTCCCTAGGGGATAGCAATCAGCCCCAGCATTTT
CDR3aa: CASSSLGDSNQPQHF

d_gene: -
v_gene: TRBV2
j_gene: TRBJ1-1
abundance: -
CDR3nt: TGTGCCAGCAGTTTATACAGGGCGGAACCTGAAGCTTTCTTT
CDR3aa: CASSLYRAEPEAFF

d_gene: -
v_gene: TRBV5-1
j_gene: TRBJ1-2
abundance: -
CDR3nt: TGCGCCAGCAGCTTGCGAGCAGGCGGCGGGGGGTTCTATGGCTACACCTTC
CDR3aa: CASSLRAGGGGFYGYTF

d_gene: -
v_gene: TRBV18
j_gene: TRBJ2-2
abundance: -
CDR3nt: TGTGCCAGCTCACCACGGGCTCAAAACACCGGGGAGCTGTTTTTT
CDR3aa: CASSPRAQNTGELFF

d_gene: -
v_gene: TRBV28
j_gene: TRBJ1-5
abundance: -
CDR3nt: TGTGCCAGCAGTTTCAGGAGGGCGAGGGAAGGACAGCCCCAGCATTTT
CDR3aa: CASSFRRAREGQPQHF

d_gene: -
v_gene: TRBV7-9
j_gene: TRBJ1-2
abundance: -
CDR3nt: TGTGCCAGCAGCCTAAGTACGGGGGGGGCCTATGGCTACACCTTC
CDR3aa: CASSLSTGGAYGYTF

d_gene: -
v_gene: TRBV5-1
j_gene: TRBJ2-3
abundance: -
CDR3nt: TGCGCCAGCAGCTTGGTACCTGGCTCAGATACGCAGTATTTT
CDR3aa: CASSLVPGSDTQYF